What follows are 8 T cell receptor beta chains derived from one specimen sequenced in a study of vaccination and CD4 T cells after COVID-19. These receptors' antigens are unknown. The Oncomine TCR Beta short-read assay was applied to DNA of cultured CD4+ T cells. TCRdb processed the PCR reads anew with MiXCR; each CDR3 protein has one entry. Of about 7,000 distinct CDR3 sequences listed, roughly 30% were seen once; the top ten hold around 24%. The treatment was: 10-day PBMC culture with coronavirus spike peptide pools or control peptides (ViraFEST assay). Gathered ahead of the COVID-19 pandemic (2011-2018) were the CD4+ T cells of the unexposed donor. The sequencing sample was made of CD4+ T cells from blood, cultured in vitro. The receptors stem from a human donor in good health.

This clonotype was counted a few times. J is TRBJ2-2 and V is TRBV19; 7 nucleotides agree with TRBD1. This CDR3 contains 14 residues. The V and J ends lost 9 bases and 0 bases, in that order; junction bases with no gene match: 4. CDR1 is LNHDA and CDR2 is SQIVND in the germline V gene (reference sequence). The CDR3 protein is CARLQGANTGELFF. The DNA of the CDR3 is TGTGCCAGGTTGCAGGGGGCGAACACCGGGGAGCTGTTTTTT.

The chain is built from TRBV2 and TRBJ1-4, with D perhaps TRBD1 (6 bases). The V end lost 7 bases, the J end lost 8 bases, and 20 bases lay between the germline ends. CDR3 length: 15 amino acids. Germline V CDR1 and CDR2: SNHLY, FYNNEI. CDR3 residues: CASTESGGSREKLFF. Written as DNA, the CDR3 is TGTGCCAGCACCGAAAGTGGGGGCTCCAGGGAAAAACTGTTTTTT. The full variable domain, its missing parts supplied by reference TRBV2 and TRBJ1-4, is EPEVTQTPSHQVTQMGQEVILRCVPISNHLYFYWYRQILGQKVEFLVSFYNNEISEKSEIFDDQFSVERPDGSNFTLKIRSTKLEDSAMYFCASTESGGSREKLFFGSGTQLSVL.

V and J are TRBV30 and TRBJ1-1, with D unclear. This CDR3 spans 14 amino acids. Trimming took off 5 bases at V and 0 bases at J, with 13 bases between the two ends. Germline CDR1 and CDR2: GTSNPN and SVGIG (reference sequence). The CDR3 loop is CAWGMPLMNTEAFF. Written as DNA, the CDR3 is TGTGCCTGGGGAATGCCCCTCATGAACACTGAAGCTTTCTTT. Supplemented by reference TRBV30 and TRBJ1-1, the full variable domain reads SQTIHQWPATLVQPVGSPLSLECTVEGTSNPNLYWYRQAAGRGLQLLFYSVGIGQISSEVPQNLSASRPQDRQFILSSKKLLLSDSGFYLCAWGMPLMNTEAFFGQGTRLTVV.

The chain employs TRBV9 and TRBJ2-1; D is unresolved. The germline CDR1 and CDR2 sequences are SGDLS and YYNGEE. CDR3 length equals 12 residues. Trimming left V 3 bases short and J 6 bases short, with 7 bases between. The CDR3 protein is CASSAHVNEQFF. The DNA for the CDR3 is TGTGCCAGCAGCGCCCACGTCAATGAGCAGTTCTTC.

This chain joins TRBV30 and TRBJ1-6, with unresolved D. The V and J ends lost 2 bases and 8 bases respectively, with 13 bases between them. Germline CDR1 GTSNPN, CDR2 SVGIG (reference sequence). The CDR3 extends over 14 amino acids. CDR3 DNA: TGTGCCTGGAGTTCTATACGGGAGGATTCACCCCTCCACTTT. Encoded protein: CAWSSIREDSPLHF.

V gene TRBV5-1 combines with J gene TRBJ1-2; D unclear. The CDR3 extends over 14 amino acids. Germline CDR1 and CDR2: SGHRS and YFSETQ. Trimming took off 2 bases at V and 3 bases at J, with 11 bases between the two ends. The CDR3, as DNA: TGCGCCAGCAGCTTACTGACCCCTGACTATGGCTACACCTTC. This translates into CASSLLTPDYGYTF.

This clonotype has a handful of counts. This chain connects TRBV5-4 to TRBJ1-2; D is perhaps TRBD1 (5 bases). Germline CDR1 is SGHNT and CDR2 is YYREEE (reference sequence). The CDR3 spans 13 residues. V shed 3 bases and J shed 8 bases, with 14 bases lying between them. CDR3 sequence reads: CASSSDGTQGYTF. The CDR3 region has the DNA TGTGCCAGCAGCTCCGACGGGACGCAAGGCTACACCTTC. The entire variable domain, with the rest obtained from reference TRBV5-4 and TRBJ1-2, is as follows: ETGVTQSPTHLIKTRGQQVTLRCSSQSGHNTVSWYQQALGQGPQFIFQYYREEENGRGNFPPRFSGLQFPNYSSELNVNALELDDSALYLCASSSDGTQGYTFGSGTRLTVV.

This chain links TRBV5-1 with TRBJ1-2; a weak D match, TRBD1 (5 bases). V was clipped by 0 bases and J by 0 bases, with 9 bases between them. Germline values: CDR1 SGHRS, CDR2 YFSETQ. This CDR3 has 15 amino acids. CDR3 in amino acids: CASSLVGDPNYGYTF. The CDR3 DNA follows: TGCGCCAGCAGCTTGGTGGGGGACCCTAACTATGGCTACACCTTC.